Listed below are T cell receptor beta chains from one sample, sequenced in a study of early T cells in non-severe SARS-CoV-2 infection. Using its own MiXCR run on the 5' RACE reads, TCRdb lists one record per CDR3 protein. The data contain approximately 81,000 distinct CDR3 sequences, around 13% of them singletons. Sequencing was carried out using whole blood. The receptors stem from an adult who was a healthcare worker with PCR-confirmed SARS-CoV-2 infection or an uninfected control (not recorded which). Each CDR3 is given with its conserved first and last residue. A D gene is named only where the DNA matches it firmly. Clone size is not always given. Where it is, it says once, few, many or a class for expanded clones.

d_call: .
j_call: TRBJ2-1
cdr3_length: 14
v_call: TRBV28
clone_size: few
cdr3_nt: TGTGCCAGCGCTCTGCCGGGGCACCACAATGAGCAGTTCTTC
cdr3_aa: CASALPGHHNEQFF

d_call: .
j_call: TRBJ2-3
cdr3_length: 15
v_call: TRBV29-1
clone_size: many
cdr3_nt: TGCAGCGTTGAAGATCTAACTAGTTCCCCAGATACGCAGTATTTT
cdr3_aa: CSVEDLTSSPDTQYF

d_call: .
j_call: TRBJ2-1
cdr3_length: 15
v_call: TRBV7-9
clone_size: .
cdr3_nt: TGTGCCAGCAGTTCCGGGAGACGCTCCTACAATGAGCAGTTCTTC
cdr3_aa: CASSSGRRSYNEQFF

d_call: .
j_call: TRBJ1-2
cdr3_length: 14
v_call: TRBV24-1
clone_size: .
cdr3_nt: TGTGCCACCAGTGAGGCAGGGGAGTACTATGGCTACACCTTC
cdr3_aa: CATSEAGEYYGYTF

d_call: .
j_call: TRBJ2-3
cdr3_length: 15
v_call: TRBV7-9
clone_size: .
cdr3_nt: TGTGCCAGCAGCTTAGGGGGCAGTCTCACAGATACGCAGTATTTT
cdr3_aa: CASSLGGSLTDTQYF

d_call: .
j_call: TRBJ1-2
cdr3_length: 15
v_call: TRBV18
clone_size: .
cdr3_nt: TGTGCCAGCTCACAAACCGGGACTGAGAACTATGGCTACACCTTC
cdr3_aa: CASSQTGTENYGYTF

d_call: TRBD2
j_call: TRBJ2-1
cdr3_length: 15
v_call: TRBV7-9
clone_size: few
cdr3_nt: TGTGCCAGCAGCTCTCCCCTAGCGGGACCCAATGAGCAGTTCTTC
cdr3_aa: CASSSPLAGPNEQFF

d_call: TRBD2
j_call: TRBJ2-1
cdr3_length: 15
v_call: TRBV20-1
clone_size: .
cdr3_nt: TGCAGTGCTAGGCCCTTACCGGGGGAGGGTAATGAGCAGTTCTTC
cdr3_aa: CSARPLPGEGNEQFF

d_call: .
j_call: TRBJ2-2
cdr3_length: 12
v_call: TRBV28
clone_size: .
cdr3_nt: TGTGCCAGCAGTTTTTCCGCCGGGGAGCTGTTTTTT
cdr3_aa: CASSFSAGELFF

d_call: .
j_call: TRBJ2-2
cdr3_length: 15
v_call: TRBV4-1
clone_size: few
cdr3_nt: TGCGCCAGCAGCCTCCCCGGGGGACAACCCGGGGAGCTGTTTTTT
cdr3_aa: CASSLPGGQPGELFF

d_call: .
j_call: TRBJ1-5
cdr3_length: 14
v_call: TRBV20-1
clone_size: .
cdr3_nt: TGCAGTGCTAGAGATTCAGGCCGCAATCAGCCCCAGCATTTT
cdr3_aa: CSARDSGRNQPQHF

d_call: .
j_call: TRBJ2-1
cdr3_length: 15
v_call: TRBV28
clone_size: many
cdr3_nt: TGTGCCAGCAGTTTATGGGCGGTGTCCTACAATGAGCAGTTCTTC
cdr3_aa: CASSLWAVSYNEQFF

d_call: .
j_call: TRBJ2-5
cdr3_length: 15
v_call: TRBV2
clone_size: few
cdr3_nt: TGTGCCAGCACCGTTCGACAAACGGAGGGAGAGACCCAGTACTTC
cdr3_aa: CASTVRQTEGETQYF

d_call: .
j_call: TRBJ2-1
cdr3_length: 16
v_call: TRBV7-9
clone_size: many
cdr3_nt: TGTGCCAGCAGCTTAGTAGGAGGGAGAATACACAATGAGCAGTTCTTC
cdr3_aa: CASSLVGGRIHNEQFF

d_call: .
j_call: TRBJ2-2
cdr3_length: 13
v_call: TRBV27
clone_size: few
cdr3_nt: TGTGCCAGCAGCCAGGCCCAGTCCGGGGAGCTGTTTTTT
cdr3_aa: CASSQAQSGELFF

d_call: .
j_call: TRBJ2-3
cdr3_length: 12
v_call: TRBV20-1
clone_size: .
cdr3_nt: TGCAGTGCTTGGACTCGCACAGATACGCAGTATTTT
cdr3_aa: CSAWTRTDTQYF

d_call: .
j_call: TRBJ2-1
cdr3_length: 14
v_call: TRBV28
clone_size: few
cdr3_nt: TGTGCCAGCAGGACGAAAGGACTACCTCTACAGCAGTTCTTC
cdr3_aa: CASRTKGLPLQQFF

d_call: .
j_call: TRBJ1-6
cdr3_length: 14
v_call: TRBV6-1
clone_size: few
cdr3_nt: TGTGCCAGTGCGGGGCAGACGTATGGTTCACCCCTCCACTTT
cdr3_aa: CASAGQTYGSPLHF

d_call: TRBD2
j_call: TRBJ2-5
cdr3_length: 15
v_call: TRBV28
clone_size: many
cdr3_nt: TGTGCCAGCAGTAGAGGGACTTGGGGGGGAGAGACCCAGTACTTC
cdr3_aa: CASSRGTWGGETQYF

d_call: .
j_call: TRBJ2-1
cdr3_length: 15
v_call: TRBV29-1
clone_size: few
cdr3_nt: TGCAGCGTTGGTAGATTTTCATCAGGGGCAGGTGAGCAGTTCTTC
cdr3_aa: CSVGRFSSGAGEQFF

d_call: .
j_call: TRBJ1-5
cdr3_length: 13
v_call: TRBV20-1
clone_size: few
cdr3_nt: TGCAGTGCTAGACCAGTCAGCAATCAGCCCCAGCATTTT
cdr3_aa: CSARPVSNQPQHF

d_call: .
j_call: TRBJ2-1
cdr3_length: 14
v_call: TRBV7-8
clone_size: .
cdr3_nt: TGTGCCAGCAGCTCACATTACTCCTACAATGAGCAGTTCTTC
cdr3_aa: CASSSHYSYNEQFF

d_call: .
j_call: TRBJ2-3
cdr3_length: 15
v_call: TRBV4-1
clone_size: .
cdr3_nt: TGCGCCAGCAGCCAAAGATGGGTGGGAACAGATACGCAGTATTTT
cdr3_aa: CASSQRWVGTDTQYF

d_call: .
j_call: TRBJ2-1
cdr3_length: 13
v_call: TRBV5-1
clone_size: .
cdr3_nt: TGCGCCAGCAGCTCCCAGGGGGGGGATGAGCAGTTCTTC
cdr3_aa: CASSSQGGDEQFF

d_call: TRBD1
j_call: TRBJ2-1
cdr3_length: 15
v_call: TRBV5-4
clone_size: .
cdr3_nt: TGTGCCAGCAGTCGTGACAGGGGGCCCTACAATGAGCAGTTCTTC
cdr3_aa: CASSRDRGPYNEQFF

d_call: .
j_call: TRBJ1-1
cdr3_length: 12
v_call: TRBV29-1
clone_size: .
cdr3_nt: TGCAGTTTTCGGGAGCCGGGCACTGAAGCTTTCTTT
cdr3_aa: CSFREPGTEAFF

d_call: .
j_call: TRBJ2-1
cdr3_length: 13
v_call: TRBV4-1
clone_size: .
cdr3_nt: TGCGCCAGCAGCCATCCCGACTACAATGAGCAGTTCTTC
cdr3_aa: CASSHPDYNEQFF

d_call: .
j_call: TRBJ1-4
cdr3_length: 15
v_call: TRBV28
clone_size: few
cdr3_nt: TGTGCCAGCAGTTTAGGGGGGACAACTAATGAAAAACTGTTTTTT
cdr3_aa: CASSLGGTTNEKLFF

d_call: .
j_call: TRBJ2-3
cdr3_length: 13
v_call: TRBV3-1
clone_size: many
cdr3_nt: TGTGCCAGCAGCCGGGGGGGCGGAGATACGCAGTATTTT
cdr3_aa: CASSRGGGDTQYF

d_call: .
j_call: TRBJ2-2
cdr3_length: 14
v_call: TRBV9
clone_size: .
cdr3_nt: TGTGCCAGCACCGGCCCCAGGGGAACCGGGGAGCTGTTTTTT
cdr3_aa: CASTGPRGTGELFF

d_call: .
j_call: TRBJ1-2
cdr3_length: 13
v_call: TRBV29-1
clone_size: .
cdr3_nt: TGCAGCGTACCTAACAGGGATAACTATGGCTACACCTTC
cdr3_aa: CSVPNRDNYGYTF

d_call: .
j_call: TRBJ2-3
cdr3_length: 14
v_call: TRBV28
clone_size: few
cdr3_nt: TGTGCCAGCCTGGGGGGCGGTAACACAGATACGCAGTATTTT
cdr3_aa: CASLGGGNTDTQYF

d_call: TRBD1
j_call: TRBJ1-1
cdr3_length: 17
v_call: TRBV5-1
clone_size: few
cdr3_nt: TGCGCCAGCAGCTCGGAACCCCAAGGACAGGGGGGATCTGAAGCTTTCTTT
cdr3_aa: CASSSEPQGQGGSEAFF

d_call: .
j_call: TRBJ1-1
cdr3_length: 11
v_call: TRBV20-1
clone_size: many
cdr3_nt: TGCAGTGCTAGTAGGAGCAGTGAAGCTTTCTTT
cdr3_aa: CSASRSSEAFF

d_call: TRBD1
j_call: TRBJ2-4
cdr3_length: 15
v_call: TRBV28
clone_size: .
cdr3_nt: TGTGCCAGCAGTTCAGGACAGGTCGTCAAAAACATTCAGTACTTC
cdr3_aa: CASSSGQVVKNIQYF

d_call: .
j_call: TRBJ2-2
cdr3_length: 14
v_call: TRBV6-1
clone_size: many
cdr3_nt: TGTGCCAGCAGTGAAGTCAGAAGCGTTAGAGAGCTGTTTTTT
cdr3_aa: CASSEVRSVRELFF

d_call: .
j_call: TRBJ2-2
cdr3_length: 14
v_call: TRBV29-1
clone_size: .
cdr3_nt: TGCAGCGTTGAAGACCTCTTAGGCACCGGGGAGCTGTTTTTT
cdr3_aa: CSVEDLLGTGELFF

d_call: TRBD1
j_call: TRBJ1-3
cdr3_length: 14
v_call: TRBV20-1
clone_size: .
cdr3_nt: TGCAGTGCTATCCGGACAGGGGGCTTGAACACCATATATTTT
cdr3_aa: CSAIRTGGLNTIYF

d_call: .
j_call: TRBJ2-4
cdr3_length: 14
v_call: TRBV20-1
clone_size: many
cdr3_nt: TGCAGTGTTATCCGGGAACCCGCCAAAAACATTCAGTACTTC
cdr3_aa: CSVIREPAKNIQYF

d_call: .
j_call: TRBJ1-1
cdr3_length: 15
v_call: TRBV2
clone_size: many
cdr3_nt: TGTGCCAGCAGCGTTGGAAGGACACCGAACACTGAAGCTTTCTTT
cdr3_aa: CASSVGRTPNTEAFF

d_call: .
j_call: TRBJ2-2
cdr3_length: 13
v_call: TRBV29-1
clone_size: .
cdr3_nt: TGCAGCGTTGAGGGCAGGGCCACCGGGGAGCTGTTTTTT
cdr3_aa: CSVEGRATGELFF

d_call: .
j_call: TRBJ2-7
cdr3_length: 14
v_call: TRBV27
clone_size: few
cdr3_nt: TGTGCCAGCAGCCTCCGGGCCCTCTCCTACGAGCAGTACTTC
cdr3_aa: CASSLRALSYEQYF

d_call: TRBD1
j_call: TRBJ1-6
cdr3_length: 14
v_call: TRBV7-9
clone_size: many
cdr3_nt: TGTGCCAGCACAAAGGAACAGGGGAATTCACCCCTCCACTTT
cdr3_aa: CASTKEQGNSPLHF

d_call: .
j_call: TRBJ2-1
cdr3_length: 15
v_call: TRBV11-2
clone_size: few
cdr3_nt: TGTGCCAGCACCTTCGCCGGGAGCGCCTACAATGAGCAGTTCTTC
cdr3_aa: CASTFAGSAYNEQFF

d_call: TRBD2
j_call: TRBJ2-1
cdr3_length: 12
v_call: TRBV7-8
clone_size: few
cdr3_nt: TGTGCCAGCAGCCTTGGACTAGATTCGGAAAACTTC
cdr3_aa: CASSLGLDSENF

d_call: TRBD1
j_call: TRBJ2-4
cdr3_length: 16
v_call: TRBV6-2/TRBV6-3
clone_size: .
cdr3_nt: TGTGCCAGCAGTTATCCGGGACAGGGATTCAAAAACATTCAGTACTTC
cdr3_aa: CASSYPGQGFKNIQYF

d_call: TRBD1
j_call: TRBJ2-1
cdr3_length: 17
v_call: TRBV19
clone_size: many
cdr3_nt: TGTGCCAGTAGTGTGGACAGGGGGGAGACAGGGAACAATGAGCAGTTCTTC
cdr3_aa: CASSVDRGETGNNEQFF

d_call: TRBD2
j_call: TRBJ2-7
cdr3_length: 15
v_call: TRBV7-9
clone_size: many
cdr3_nt: TGTGCCAGCAGCCAGGGACTAGCAGCAGGGTACGAGCAGTACTTC
cdr3_aa: CASSQGLAAGYEQYF

d_call: .
j_call: TRBJ2-7
cdr3_length: 16
v_call: TRBV6-2/TRBV6-3
clone_size: .
cdr3_nt: TGTGCCAGCAGTCCCCTTGTAAAGCGTCGCTCCTACGAGCAGTACTTC
cdr3_aa: CASSPLVKRRSYEQYF

d_call: TRBD1
j_call: TRBJ2-2
cdr3_length: 15
v_call: TRBV4-1
clone_size: .
cdr3_nt: TGCGCCAGCAGCCACGGGACAGGGGGAACCGGGGAGCTGTTTTTT
cdr3_aa: CASSHGTGGTGELFF

d_call: .
j_call: TRBJ1-5
cdr3_length: 15
v_call: TRBV12-3/TRBV12-4
clone_size: many
cdr3_nt: TGTGCCAGCAGTTTAGGGGGGCAGCCCACTCAGCCCCAGCATTTT
cdr3_aa: CASSLGGQPTQPQHF

d_call: .
j_call: TRBJ1-1
cdr3_length: 14
v_call: TRBV29-1
clone_size: few
cdr3_nt: TGCAGCGTCCTGGGGGGGGGCCTGAACACTGAAGCTTTCTTT
cdr3_aa: CSVLGGGLNTEAFF

d_call: TRBD2
j_call: TRBJ2-1
cdr3_length: 15
v_call: TRBV27
clone_size: .
cdr3_nt: TGTGCCAGCAGTCGACCTAGCGGGAGGCACTATGAGCAGTTCTTC
cdr3_aa: CASSRPSGRHYEQFF